Listed below are T cell receptor beta chains from one sample, sequenced in a study of cytomegalovirus exposure and HLA in healthy donors. Some clones are missing from TCRdb's copy, which holds only in-frame ones; the method was immunoSEQ multiplex PCR. The data contain approximately 130,000 clones, approximately 89% of them seen just once; the ten biggest clones take up 6% to 8%. The sample taken for sequencing was PBMCs. The source of these receptors is a woman in her 30s in good health and CMV-seropositive. The CDR3 runs from the conserved cysteine through the conserved F or W. D genes are given only for firm matches. Clone size appears in some rows only: once, few, many, or a class for an expanded clone.

clone size	D gene	V gene	J gene	CDR3 protein	CDR3 DNA
.	.	TRBV9	TRBJ2-1	CASSVGGAYNEQFF	TGTGCCAGCAGCGTAGGGGGAGCTTACAATGAGCAGTTCTTC
.	TRBD1	TRBV6-1	TRBJ1-1	CASSEQGAYTEAFF	TGTGCCAGCAGTGAACAGGGGGCATACACTGAAGCTTTCTTT
.	TRBD2	TRBV4-1	TRBJ2-5	CASSQAGLAVGETQYF	TGCGCCAGCAGCCAAGCCGGACTAGCGGTGGGGGAGACCCAGTACTTC
once	.	TRBV30	TRBJ1-1	CAWSVRGGNEAFF	TGTGCCTGGAGTGTACGGGGAGGTAATGAAGCTTTCTTT
.	TRBD2	TRBV19	TRBJ2-3	CASSTRLAGSTDTQYF	TGTGCCAGTAGTACCAGACTAGCGGGAAGCACAGATACGCAGTATTTT
.	TRBD1	TRBV30	TRBJ2-7	CAWSASWDSYYEQYF	TGTGCCTGGAGTGCCTCTTGGGACAGCTACTACGAGCAGTACTTC
once	.	TRBV9	TRBJ1-5	CASSALGGQPQHF	TGTGCCAGCAGCGCTCTGGGGGGGCAGCCCCAGCATTTT
.	.	TRBV5-4	TRBJ1-6	CASSLRTDNSPLHF	TGTGCCAGCAGCTTGCGGACAGACAATTCACCCCTCCACTTT
.	.	TRBV28	TRBJ1-4	CASSYPNEKLFF	TGTGCCAGCAGCTACCCAAATGAAAAACTGTTTTTT
.	.	TRBV11-2	TRBJ2-3	CASSYITYTDTQYF	TGTGCCAGCAGCTACATCACGTACACAGATACGCAGTATTTT
once	.	TRBV19	TRBJ1-5	CASSTSPGGNQPQHF	TGTGCCAGTAGTACCTCCCCGGGGGGCAATCAGCCCCAGCATTTT
.	TRBD2	TRBV28	TRBJ2-1	CASSTPAGTSGRNEQFF	TGTGCCAGCAGCACACCCGCTGGGACTAGCGGGAGAAATGAGCAGTTCTTC
few	TRBD2	TRBV2	TRBJ2-6	CASRRERGASGANVLTF	TGTGCCAGCAGGAGGGAGCGGGGGGCCTCTGGGGCCAACGTCCTGACTTTC
.	TRBD1	TRBV14	TRBJ1-2	CASSWGQGAYNGYTF	TGTGCCAGCAGCTGGGGACAGGGGGCATATAATGGCTACACCTTC
few	.	TRBV2	TRBJ2-1	CASSPPTYNEQFF	TGTGCCAGCAGTCCCCCTACCTACAATGAGCAGTTCTTC
.	.	TRBV29-1	TRBJ2-5	CSARDNQETQYF	TGCAGCGCCCGGGACAACCAAGAGACCCAGTACTTC